This T cell receptor beta chain was recorded in a study of cytomegalovirus exposure and HLA in healthy donors. The PCR had 60 Vbeta and 13 Jbeta primers. Repertoires were generated with immunoSEQ multiplex PCR, while TCRdb's copy carries only in-frame clones and drops some. The top ten hold 1% to 1.5% of the sample, which has around 200,000 clones, 84% seen once. V was pared by 3 bases and J by 0 bases, with 5 bases of the junction left unmatched. Germline assignment: CDR1 LNHDA and CDR2 SQIVND (reference sequence). This CDR3 region has 17 residues. The count of this clone is one. The chain has TRBV19 and TRBJ2-6; 7 bases line up with TRBD2. The source material was PBMCs. The sequence was obtained from a girl aged 2 to 10 in good health and CMV-seropositive. The chain's CDR3 is CASSIGGRLSGANVLTF. The CDR3, as DNA: TGTGCCAGTAGTATCGGGGGGAGGCTCTCTGGGGCCAACGTCCTGACTTTC.